This TCR beta chain was profiled in a study of response to subunit inactivated influenza vaccine. TCRdb recomputed calls from the RT-PCR reads with MiXCR, one row per CDR3 protein. The table has about 190,000 distinct CDR3 sequences, roughly 14% seen once. This clonotype has a handful of counts. Its target is not known. Study conclusions and caveats: Authors suggested that a seasonal influenza vaccination recruits few new T cells each time.

J lost 6 bases, V lost 7 bases, and 7 bases had no gene match. Germline CDR1 reads KGHDR; CDR2 reads SFDVKD. This CDR3 is built from 15 residues. The chain couples TRBV24-1 to TRBJ2-2; 10 bases map to TRBD1. This clonotype originated in a man in his forties or fifties who received an inactivated influenza vaccine. The sequences come from CD8+ T cells sorted from PBMCs, collected about 5 days after vaccination. The CDR3: CATSLTGGKPGELFF. The CDR3 DNA sequence: TGTGCCACCAGCCTGACAGGGGGCAAACCCGGGGAGCTGTTTTTT.